This T cell receptor beta chain comes out of a study of T cell responses to AZD1222 COVID-19 vaccine. Findings and caveats of the study: Possibly, clonal diversity was underestimated; donors were largely white British and included more females. Repertoire sampling happened only post peak T cell response. Unmutated variant regions reportedly attract nearly half of all spike-specific TCRs.

The data were produced by immunoSEQ multiplex PCR, yet TCRdb's version contains in-frame clones alone and is incomplete. The sample has around 120,000 clones; roughly 92% are singletons. With respect to this clone: Its antigen is undetermined.

Germline loops: CDR1 MNHEY, CDR2 SMNVEV (reference sequence). This CDR3 region has 12 residues. V gave up 1 base and J gave up 10 bases, with 9 bases separating them. Some second doses came at about 4 weeks and others at about 12 weeks; these were pooled. The receptor was isolated from an adult who received the AZD1222 COVID-19 vaccine. The material sequenced was peripheral blood, taken 28 days after the second AZD1222 dose. The genes are TRBV27 and TRBJ2-3, with D maybe TRBD1 (5 bases). CDR3 loop: CASSLYQGAQYF. For the CDR3, the DNA is TGTGCCAGCAGTTTATACCAGGGCGCGCAGTATTTT.